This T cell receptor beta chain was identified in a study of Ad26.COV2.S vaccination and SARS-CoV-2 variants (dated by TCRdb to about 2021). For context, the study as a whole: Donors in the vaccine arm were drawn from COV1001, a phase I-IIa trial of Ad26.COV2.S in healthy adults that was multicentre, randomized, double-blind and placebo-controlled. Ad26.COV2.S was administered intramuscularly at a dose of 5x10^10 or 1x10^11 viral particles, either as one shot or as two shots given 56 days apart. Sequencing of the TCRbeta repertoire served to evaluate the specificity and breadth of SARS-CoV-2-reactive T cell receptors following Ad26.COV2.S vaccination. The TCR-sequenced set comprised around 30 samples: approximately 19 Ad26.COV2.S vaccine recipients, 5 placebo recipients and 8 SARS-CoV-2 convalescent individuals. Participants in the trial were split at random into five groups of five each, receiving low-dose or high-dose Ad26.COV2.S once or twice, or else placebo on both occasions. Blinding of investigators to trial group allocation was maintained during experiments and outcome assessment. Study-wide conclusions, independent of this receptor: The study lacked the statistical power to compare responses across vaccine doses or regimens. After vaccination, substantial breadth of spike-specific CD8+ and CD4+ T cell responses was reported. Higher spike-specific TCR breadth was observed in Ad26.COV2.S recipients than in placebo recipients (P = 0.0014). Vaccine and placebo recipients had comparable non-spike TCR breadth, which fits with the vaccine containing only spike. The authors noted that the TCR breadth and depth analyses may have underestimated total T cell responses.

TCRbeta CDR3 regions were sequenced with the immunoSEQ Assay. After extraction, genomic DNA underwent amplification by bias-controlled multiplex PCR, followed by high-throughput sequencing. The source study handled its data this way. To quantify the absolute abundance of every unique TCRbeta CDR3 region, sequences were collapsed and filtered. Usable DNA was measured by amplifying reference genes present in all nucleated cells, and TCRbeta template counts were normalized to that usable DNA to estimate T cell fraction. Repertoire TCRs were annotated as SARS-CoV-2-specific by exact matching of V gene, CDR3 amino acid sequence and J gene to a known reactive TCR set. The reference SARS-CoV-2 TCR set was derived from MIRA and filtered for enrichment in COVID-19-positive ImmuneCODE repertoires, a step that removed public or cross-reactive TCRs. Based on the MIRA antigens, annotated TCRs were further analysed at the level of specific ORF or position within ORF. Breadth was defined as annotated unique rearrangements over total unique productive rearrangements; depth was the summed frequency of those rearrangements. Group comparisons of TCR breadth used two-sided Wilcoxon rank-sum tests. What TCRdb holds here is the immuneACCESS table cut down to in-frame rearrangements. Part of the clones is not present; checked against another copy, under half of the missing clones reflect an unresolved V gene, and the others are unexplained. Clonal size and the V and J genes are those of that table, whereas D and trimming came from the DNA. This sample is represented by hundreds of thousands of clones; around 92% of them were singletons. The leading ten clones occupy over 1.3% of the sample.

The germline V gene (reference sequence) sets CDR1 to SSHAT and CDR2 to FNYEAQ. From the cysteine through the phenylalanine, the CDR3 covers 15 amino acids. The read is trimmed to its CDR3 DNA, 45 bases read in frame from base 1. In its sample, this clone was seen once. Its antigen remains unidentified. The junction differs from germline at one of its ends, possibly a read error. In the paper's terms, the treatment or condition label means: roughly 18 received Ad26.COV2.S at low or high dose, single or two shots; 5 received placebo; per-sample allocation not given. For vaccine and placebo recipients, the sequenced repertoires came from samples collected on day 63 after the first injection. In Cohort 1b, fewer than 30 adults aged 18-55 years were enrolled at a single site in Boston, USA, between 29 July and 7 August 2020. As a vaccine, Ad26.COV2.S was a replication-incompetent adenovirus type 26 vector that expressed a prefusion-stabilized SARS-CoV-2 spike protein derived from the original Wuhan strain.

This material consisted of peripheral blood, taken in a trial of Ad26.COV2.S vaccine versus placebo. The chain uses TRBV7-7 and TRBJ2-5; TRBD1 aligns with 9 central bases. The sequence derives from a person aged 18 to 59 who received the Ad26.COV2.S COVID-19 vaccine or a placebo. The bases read TGTGCTAGCAGCACGGGGACAGGGCCGCTCGGGACCCAGTACTTC. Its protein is CASSTGTGPLGTQYF.